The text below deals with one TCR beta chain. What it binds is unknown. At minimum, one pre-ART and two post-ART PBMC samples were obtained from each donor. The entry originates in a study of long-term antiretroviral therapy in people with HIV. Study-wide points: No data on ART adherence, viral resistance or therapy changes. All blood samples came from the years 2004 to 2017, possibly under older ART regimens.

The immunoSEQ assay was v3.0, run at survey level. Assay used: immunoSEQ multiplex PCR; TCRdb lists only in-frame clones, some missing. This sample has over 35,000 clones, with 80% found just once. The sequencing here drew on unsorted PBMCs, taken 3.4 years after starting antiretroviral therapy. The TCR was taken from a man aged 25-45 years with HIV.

CDR3 in DNA: TGTGCCAGCAGCCGGACTAGCGCCGGTGGGAATGAGCAGTTCTTC. It yields the protein CASSRTSAGGNEQFF. The rearrangement links TRBV5-4 to TRBJ2-1, with 9 positions matching TRBD2. Germline V gene data show CDR1 as SGHNT and CDR2 as YYREEE (reference sequence). CDR3 length: 15 residues. V lost 4 bases and J lost 7; bases outside the gene matches: 9.